Given below is one T cell receptor (beta chain) in context. Its antigen specificity is not known. No base quality information exists; no much larger clone differs at one position. The immunoSEQ Assay, a bias-controlled multiplex PCR, was used to amplify TCRbeta CDR3 regions from genomic DNA. The authors' analysis ran thus. The number of nucleated cells in each sample was estimated by amplification of reference gene primers within the assay. To quantify the absolute abundance of each unique TCRbeta CDR3 rearrangement, sequence reads were collapsed and filtered. For each sample, productive Simpson clonality was calculated by taking the square root of Simpson's diversity index across productive rearrangements. TCRdb took this table from immuneACCESS and kept in-frame rearrangements with V and J called. Such tables lack part of the clones; where checked against another copy, unresolved V genes explain under half of the gap, and the rest is unexplained. V, J and clone size reflect that table, while D and trimming were determined from the DNA. Here the sample has about 61,000 clones; 86% occur a single time. The top ten constitute about 14% of the sample.

These data belong to a study of blood T cell repertoires in COVID-19 (TCRdb year 2020). Background on the whole study: The collaborator samples originated in the United States, Italy and Spain and spanned the acute and convalescent phases of COVID-19. Deeply sampled blood TCRbeta repertoires from subjects exposed to, actively infected with, or recovered from COVID-19 were included in the dataset. A de-identified subject ID, COVID-19 status, age in years and sex were almost always included in the sample metadata. Samples came from the ongoing ImmuneRACE study (first 160 participants) plus 1,254 subjects from 6 global collaborators. A freely available public database, intended as a resource for researchers studying the immune response to SARS-CoV-2, is where the repertoires were released. The prospective study material was composed of cDNA or gDNA derived from T cells, B-cell-depleted T cells, or PBMCs. Where HLA class I and class II types were available, the types were taken from metadata supplied by the sample provider, not from assay-based typing.

Each collaborating institution followed its own protocols to collect whole blood in K2EDTA tubes. For TCRbeta analysis, collaborators shipped samples as frozen whole blood, isolated PBMCs, or DNA extracted from either of those sample types. Paper-wide results and their limitations: How much clinical and demographic metadata was included differed by source and by participant, and the metadata was provided uncurated.

The junction carries 20 bases between V and J, which are trimmed by 2 bases and 6 bases respectively. The CDR3 starts with the cysteine, ends with the phenylalanine, and has 17 residues. The read is trimmed to its CDR3 DNA, 51 bases read in frame from base 1. The germline V gene specifies SGHTS as CDR1 and YDEGEE as CDR2. Sequenced material: peripheral blood. The receptor was isolated from a human donor in a cohort sampled during active COVID-19. In this chain, TRBV5-8 is recombined with TRBJ1-4; the D gene is perhaps TRBD1, on 6 matching bases. DNA sequence: TGTGCCAGCAGCTTTGGACAGTTATCGGTAGTGGATGAAAAACTGTTTTTT. Its translation reads: CASSFGQLSVVDEKLFF.